The 9 T cell receptor beta chains below were found in one sample sequenced in a study of response to subunit inactivated influenza vaccine listed by TCRdb under 2018. The library was built by means of RT-PCR. The sequencer was an Illumina HiSeq 2500. TCRdb trimmed public reads at Q25 via fastp, called clones via MiXCR and kept in-frame beta chains. Entries are consolidated by CDR3 protein sequence, retaining the most common genes and DNA. For this sample the table gives more than 600,000 distinct CDR3 sequences, of which 18% were detected only once. Of the sample, approximately 10% is held by the ten largest clones. This material consisted of PBMCs from blood, taken 5 days after vaccination. The receptors stem from a man aged 50-60 years who received an inactivated influenza vaccine. Donor details come from another sample of the same person, matched by shared clones.

This clonotype appeared a few times. The rearrangement links TRBV11-1 to TRBJ2-1; tentatively, D is TRBD2 (6 bases). Trimming took 8 bases from V and 1 from J, leaving 15 bases between them. This CDR3 contains 15 residues. Germline loops: CDR1 SGHAT, CDR2 FQDESV (reference sequence). For the CDR3, the DNA is TGTGCCAGCCGGCCAGCGGGCCTTTCCTACAATGAGCAGTTCTTC. Its protein product is CASRPAGLSYNEQFF.

This clonotype was seen only a few times. The rearrangement uses TRBV4-3 and TRBJ1-2; D might be TRBD1 (6 bases). V gave up 2 bases and J gave up 8 bases, with 18 bases separating them. Looked up from germline, CDR1 is LGHNA and CDR2 is YSLEER. This CDR3 is built from 15 residues. CDR3 nucleotide sequence: TGCGCCAGCAGCCAACTACAGGGAGCAGTGTTAGGCTACACCTTC. Protein product: CASSQLQGAVLGYTF.

The chain recombines TRBV7-9 with TRBJ2-7; tentatively, D is TRBD2 (6 bases). Trimming removed 4 bases at V and 6 bases at J, with 10 bases between. The CDR3 is 12 amino acids. CDR1 SEHNR and CDR2 FQNEAQ come from the germline V gene (reference sequence). Here the CDR3 DNA reads TGTGCCAGCAGCTACGGGGGTGGCGAGCAGTACTTC. Translating it yields CASSYGGGEQYF.

The chain combines TRBV4-2 with TRBJ2-3; a possible D gene is TRBD2 (6 bases). The CDR3 covers 15 residues. CDR1 and CDR2 (germline): LGHNA, YNFKEQ. V gave up 0 bases and J gave up 6 bases, with 13 bases separating them. The CDR3: CASSQDSSVRDTQYF. In DNA form, the CDR3 reads TGTGCCAGCAGCCAAGATTCTAGCGTACGGGATACGCAGTATTTT.

The chain links TRBV20-1 to TRBJ2-7; D is unclear. The CDR3 spans 12 residues. Germline CDR1 DFQATT, CDR2 SNEGSKA (reference sequence). V lost 6 bases, J lost 3 bases, and 12 bases lay in between. The CDR3 loop is CSAEAPVYEQYF. CDR3 DNA: TGCAGTGCCGAGGCCCCGGTCTACGAGCAGTACTTC.

The chain employs TRBV7-8 and TRBJ1-4; D gene uncertain. Germline assignment: CDR1 SGHVS and CDR2 FQNEAQ. This CDR3 has 17 amino acids. Trimming took off 0 bases at V and 0 bases at J, with 11 bases between the two ends. The CDR3 loop reads CASSLASAHATNEKLFF. The CDR3 bases are TGTGCCAGCAGCTTAGCGAGTGCCCATGCAACTAATGAAAAACTGTTTTTT.

This clonotype has a count of ten or more. V usage is TRBV12-3 or TRBV12-4 and J usage is TRBJ2-1; D is undetermined. CDR3 length: 12 residues. Trimming pared 3 bases from V and 10 bases from J, leaving 10 bases between. CDR3 residues: CASSFRLTEQFF. CDR3 coding DNA: TGTGCCAGCAGTTTCAGGTTGACCGAGCAGTTCTTC.

J is TRBJ1-1 and V is TRBV29-1; 10 positions agree with TRBD1. The CDR3 has 13 amino acids. The junction had 4 bases not matched to a gene; V was cut back by 6 bases and J by 3 bases. Germline V gene data show CDR1 as SQVTM and CDR2 as ANQGSEA. CDR3 sequence reads: CSVGDRGHTEAFF. The CDR3 coding sequence is TGCAGCGTGGGGGACAGGGGCCACACTGAAGCTTTCTTT.

V usage is TRBV7-9 and J usage is TRBJ2-3; no firm D call. V gave up 8 bases and J gave up 8 bases, with 20 bases separating them. The CDR3 has 14 residues. Per the germline V gene, CDR1 is SEHNR and CDR2 is FQNEAQ (reference sequence). CDR3 region: CASEIGLIGGTQYF. CDR3 nucleotides: TGTGCCAGCGAAATAGGATTAATCGGTGGTACGCAGTATTTT.